The next 24 T cell receptor beta chains were all read from a single sample in a study of vaccination and CD4 T cells after COVID-19. Treatment indicated: approximately nine-day PBMC culture with coronavirus spike peptide pools or control peptides (ViraFEST assay). Cultured CD4+ T cell DNA underwent sequencing with the Oncomine TCR Beta short-read assay. TCRdb redid the calling of the PCR reads with MiXCR, one entry per CDR3 protein. The repertoire includes under 15,000 distinct CDR3 sequences, around 60% of them detected once, and 7.4% sits in the top ten. These receptors have no known antigen. The sequenced sample consisted of CD4+ T cells from blood, cultured in vitro. All receptors come from a human donor who had recovered from COVID-19.

This clonotype was found once. The chain is built from TRBV9 and TRBJ2-6; TRBD2 is a possible D gene (6 bases). The germline V and J ends were trimmed by 3 bases and 1 base, with 17 bases remaining between them. The CDR3 consists of 18 residues. Germline V gene data show CDR1 as SGDLS and CDR2 as YYNGEE. CDR3 region: CASSASGLLVSGANVLTF. CDR3 nucleotides: TGTGCCAGCAGCGCCTCGGGACTGCTGGTGTCTGGGGCCAACGTCCTGACTTTC.

The chain couples TRBV29-1 to TRBJ1-1; TRBD1 is a possible D gene (5 bases). With 8 bases removed from V and 0 bases from J, the gap between germline ends came to 16 bases. The germline V gene encodes CDR1 SQVTM and CDR2 ANQGSEA. This CDR3 contains 14 residues. CDR3 in DNA: TGCAGCACCAGACAGAAGACCATGAACACTGAAGCTTTCTTT. Its translation is CSTRQKTMNTEAFF.

The chain has TRBV2 and TRBJ1-1; maybe TRBD1 (5 bases). CDR1 SNHLY and CDR2 FYNNEI come from the germline V gene. The CDR3 is 14 residues long. Trimming took off 2 bases at V and 1 base at J, with 8 bases between the two ends. CDR3 loop: CASSERGENTEAFF. The CDR3 DNA is TGTGCCAGCAGTGAACGAGGGGAGAACACTGAAGCTTTCTTT.

The chain links TRBV7-2 to TRBJ2-7, with 11 bases lining up with TRBD2. The CDR3 consists of 15 residues. CDR1 is SGHTA and CDR2 is FQGNSA in the germline V gene. V was clipped by 3 bases and J by 3 bases; unmatched bases: 4. This CDR3 reads CASSFTSGSIYEQYF. The DNA for the CDR3 is TGTGCCAGCAGCTTCACTAGCGGGAGCATCTACGAGCAGTACTTC.

The chain couples TRBV20-1 to TRBJ1-2; 8 bases fit TRBD1. This CDR3 spans 13 amino acids. The V gene's germline CDR1 is DFQATT and CDR2 SNEGSKA (reference sequence). The J segment lost 7 bases and the V segment lost 5 bases, leaving 9 bases of the junction unmatched. The CDR3 is CSAQAAGGIGYTF. The DNA for the CDR3 is TGCAGTGCTCAAGCGGCAGGGGGCATTGGCTACACCTTC.

The chain links TRBV10-1 to TRBJ2-2, with a possible D match to TRBD2 (5 bases). The CDR3 contains 14 residues. V dropped 2 bases and J dropped 7 bases, with 11 bases sitting between them. Germline CDR1 WNHNN, CDR2 SYGVQD (reference sequence). The CDR3: CASSEGFSVGELFF. Written as DNA, the CDR3 is TGCGCCAGCAGTGAGGGGTTTAGCGTCGGGGAGCTGTTTTTT.

There are a few counts of this clonotype. The CDR3 protein is CASSRTEAAYNEQFF. CDR3 DNA sequence: TGTGCCAGCAGCCGGACAGAAGCAGCCTACAATGAGCAGTTCTTC. The gene calls are TRBV6-1 and TRBJ2-1; perhaps TRBD1 as D (6 bases). This CDR3 is 15 amino acids long. Trimming cost V 6 bases and J 2 bases, with 14 bases left between them. Per the germline V gene, CDR1 is MNHNS and CDR2 is SASEGT.

The chain employs TRBV7-9 and TRBJ2-1; TRBD1 might be the D (6 bases). The germline V and J ends were trimmed by 2 bases and 0 bases, with 20 bases remaining between them. In germline, CDR1 is SEHNR, CDR2 FQNEAQ (reference sequence). The CDR3 consists of 19 residues. The DNA of the CDR3 is TGTGCCAGCAGCTTATACCGGATAAAGGGGGAGACCTCCTACAATGAGCAGTTCTTC. This sequence encodes CASSLYRIKGETSYNEQFF.

CDR3 sequence reads: CASSLSPRVVTF. The CDR3 bases are TGTGCCAGCAGTTTATCCCCTCGGGTGGTTACCTTC. The chain uses TRBV28 and TRBJ1-2; D uncertain. CDR3 size: 12 residues. Germline loops: CDR1 MDHEN, CDR2 SYDVKM. Trimming removed 1 base at V and 14 bases at J, with 14 bases between.

This clonotype was recorded a few times. The V gene is TRBV7-9, the J gene TRBJ1-2; D is unclear. The V and J ends lost 5 bases and 1 base respectively, with 14 bases between them. In germline, CDR1 is SEHNR, CDR2 FQNEAQ (reference sequence). The CDR3 is 15 residues long. DNA of the CDR3: TGTGCCAGCAGCCCCCGGGGTCTTAGTAACTATGGCTACACCTTC. This translates into CASSPRGLSNYGYTF.

This clonotype was seen only a few times. The V and J genes are TRBV7-9 and TRBJ1-3; 7 bases map to TRBD1. Per germline, CDR1 SEHNR and CDR2 FQNEAQ (reference sequence). The CDR3 sequence is 14 residues long. Germline trimming cut 5 bases from V and 4 bases from J; bases unmatched to any gene: 5. CDR3 protein: CASSEQGTGNTIYF. CDR3 nucleotides: TGTGCCAGCAGCGAACAGGGGACGGGAAACACCATATATTTT. Using reference TRBV7-9 and TRBJ1-3 for the parts outside the CDR3, the full variable domain is DTGVSQNPRHKITKRGQNVTFRCDPISEHNRLYWYRQTLGQGPEFLTYFQNEAQLEKSRLLSDRFSAERPKGSFSTLEIQRTEQGDSAMYLCASSEQGTGNTIYFGEGSWLTVV.

This clonotype was observed a single time. This chain links TRBV20-1 with TRBJ2-7, with TRBD2 matching 9 bases. The CDR3 loop spans 16 amino acids. The J segment lost 0 bases and the V segment lost 1 base, leaving 7 bases of the junction unmatched. Germline-derived CDR1 and CDR2 are DFQATT and SNEGSKA (reference sequence). The CDR3 DNA sequence: TGCAGTGCTAGAGTAGCTAGCGGGGCCAGCTCCTACGAGCAGTACTTC. Translating it yields CSARVASGASSYEQYF.

In this sample, this clonotype turned up a few times. The genes are TRBV27 and TRBJ1-5; 11 nucleotides line up with TRBD1. V was clipped by 8 bases and J by 5 bases; unmatched bases: 8. This CDR3 is 15 amino acids long. Germline-derived CDR1 and CDR2 are MNHEY and SMNVEV (reference sequence). CDR3 region: CASSPGQGAYQPQHF. DNA for the CDR3: TGTGCCAGCTCACCAGGACAGGGGGCATATCAGCCCCAGCATTTT.

This rearrangement joins TRBV20-1 to TRBJ2-3, with no clear D. In germline, CDR1 is DFQATT, CDR2 SNEGSKA (reference sequence). The CDR3 runs 14 residues. Between the trimmed V and J ends, which lost 4 bases and 6 bases, there was a span of 17 bases. CDR3 nucleotide sequence: TGCAGTGCTAAAGTCGAGCAGCCCTGGGATACGCAGTATTTT. It is translated as CSAKVEQPWDTQYF.

DNA for the CDR3: TGCGCCAGCAGTGATCAACGGGGGGTTAGCGGGAATGAGCAGTTCTTC. It is translated as CASSDQRGVSGNEQFF. The V call is TRBV10-1, the J call TRBJ2-1; 7 positions agree with TRBD2. The CDR3 extends over 16 amino acids. The germline V gene encodes CDR1 WNHNN and CDR2 SYGVQD (reference sequence). V dropped 3 bases and J dropped 7; count of bases not matched to a gene: 12.

The rearrangement joins TRBV28 to TRBJ2-4; maybe TRBD2 (5 bases). The CDR3 has 13 residues. V lost 3 bases to trimming and J lost 5 bases, with 8 bases between them. CDR1 MDHEN and CDR2 SYDVKM come from the germline V gene. CDR3 nucleotide sequence: TGTGCCAGCAGTTTCCTAGCAGAAAACATTCAGTACTTC. It codes for CASSFLAENIQYF.

Sample share makes this clonotype medium-sized. The gene calls are TRBV29-1 and TRBJ2-3; 8 bases align to TRBD2. The V gene's germline CDR1 is SQVTM and CDR2 ANQGSEA. Trimming took 4 bases from V and 3 from J; bases not matched to a gene: 9. This CDR3 has 15 amino acids. The CDR3 loop reads CSVAPSGRGTDTQYF. In DNA form, the CDR3 reads TGCAGCGTTGCCCCCTCCGGGAGGGGAACAGATACGCAGTATTTT.

This clonotype was found a few times. This chain joins TRBV30 and TRBJ1-6; 8 positions agree with TRBD1. After removal of 7 bases from V and 5 bases from J, the junction contained 4 bases not matched to a gene. The CDR3 contains 13 residues. The germline V gene has CDR1 GTSNPN and CDR2 SVGIG (reference sequence). The CDR3 nucleotides are TGTGCCTTCTGGACAGGGAATAATTCACCCCTCCACTTT. This codes for CAFWTGNNSPLHF.

This clonotype came up once. The chain is built from TRBV18 and TRBJ2-5; D is ambiguous. The germline V and J ends were trimmed by 6 bases and 1 base, with 18 bases remaining between them. The CDR3 totals 16 residues. Germline V gene data show CDR1 as KGHSH and CDR2 as LQKENI. The CDR3 sequence is CASSWVVDMAQETQYF. The CDR3 DNA is TGTGCCAGCTCGTGGGTAGTTGATATGGCCCAAGAGACCCAGTACTTC.

The rearrangement joins TRBV27 to TRBJ2-2; no clear D. V was cut by 4 bases and J by 3 bases, with 12 bases left in between. Per the germline V gene, CDR1 is MNHEY and CDR2 is SMNVEV (reference sequence). The CDR3 totals 15 residues. The CDR3 reads CASSYSGPDTGELFF. The CDR3 DNA follows: TGTGCCAGCAGTTATTCGGGCCCCGACACCGGGGAGCTGTTTTTT.

This clonotype has a handful of counts. V gene TRBV6-1 combines with J gene TRBJ2-3; D is unclear. The germline V and J ends were trimmed by 5 bases and 10 bases, with 10 bases remaining between them. Germline V gene sequence: CDR1 MNHNS, CDR2 SASEGT. The CDR3 has 11 residues. The CDR3 sequence: CASSNVGAQYF. CDR3 nucleotide sequence: TGTGCCAGCAGTAATGTGGGCGCGCAGTATTTT.

The J gene is TRBJ2-2, the V gene TRBV19, with no clear D. The CDR3 spans 14 residues. V was trimmed by 2 bases and J by 1 base, leaving 5 bases between them. Per germline, CDR1 LNHDA and CDR2 SQIVND (reference sequence). In nucleotides, the CDR3 is TGTGCCAGTAGTATAACGAGGAACACCGGGGAGCTGTTTTTT. It specifies CASSITRNTGELFF.

V gene TRBV7-2 combines with J gene TRBJ1-2; 11 bases fit TRBD1. From germline, CDR1 is SGHTA and CDR2 FQGNSA. After removal of 6 bases from V and 6 bases from J, the junction contained 6 bases not matched to a gene. This CDR3 comprises 14 residues. The chain's CDR3 is CASSFRDRGDGYTF. The CDR3 nucleotides read TGTGCCAGCAGTTTCCGGGACAGGGGGGATGGCTACACCTTC.

The chain has TRBV6-5 and TRBJ1-5; D is possibly TRBD1 (5 bases). The CDR3 extends over 15 amino acids. Looked up from germline, CDR1 is MNHEY and CDR2 is SVGAGI. With 0 bases removed from V and 4 bases from J, the gap between germline ends came to 10 bases. The CDR3, as DNA: TGTGCCAGCAGTTACTCGATAGGGGAGAATCAGCCCCAGCATTTT. Its translation: CASSYSIGENQPQHF.